This TCR beta chain appears in the sequencing data of a study of Ad26.COV2.S vaccination and SARS-CoV-2 variants. Study summary: The study gave Ad26.COV2.S intramuscularly, once or twice 56 days apart.

Notes on the study in general: Participants given vaccine showed non-spike TCR breadth similar to that of placebo recipients. Post-vaccination spike-specific CD8+ and CD4+ T cell responses reportedly had substantial breadth.

Remarks on this clone: Its antigen remains unidentified.

The table came from immunoSEQ multiplex PCR; TCRdb's copy has only in-frame clones and leaves some out. The repertoire holds around 450,000 clones, about nine tenths seen once, with roughly 4% in the top ten. Described treatment: over 15 received Ad26.COV2.S at low or high dose, single or two shots; a few received placebo; per-sample allocation not given. Material that was analyzed had been drawn on day 63 after the first vaccine or placebo injection. This Boston cohort included adults aged 18-55 years. Deletions cut 4 bases from V and 5 bases from J, with 13 bases between. From germline, CDR1 is SGDLS and CDR2 YYNGEE. There are 15 residues in the CDR3.

This specimen consisted of peripheral blood, obtained in a trial of Ad26.COV2.S vaccine versus placebo. The rearrangement joins TRBV9 to TRBJ1-6; D is unresolved. The source is a person between 18 and 59 years old who received the Ad26.COV2.S COVID-19 vaccine or a placebo. The CDR3 DNA reads TGTGCCAGCAGCCCGCGGACCGATAATAATTCACCCCTCCACTTT. Translated, it gives CASSPRTDNNSPLHF.